This T cell receptor beta chain was profiled in a study of T cells in Graves' hyperthyroidism and ophthalmopathy. Overall study results and limits: Most expanded thyroid clonotypes above 0.001 also appeared in blood. Model output signaled ophthalmopathy a median roughly 6 months ahead of onset.

This CDR3 comprises 15 residues. Trimming took off 4 bases at V and 0 bases at J, with 7 bases between the two ends. CDR1 LGHNA and CDR2 YNFKEQ come from the germline V gene. At first hyperthyroidism diagnosis, before any ophthalmopathy symptoms, the blood sample was collected. This clonotype was detected a few times. The antigen remains unidentified. It was RNA transcripts that yielded the amplified TCR beta CDR3 regions. Initially, a first-round RT-PCR of the TCR CDR3 employed the HTBI primer set. TCRdb reprocessed the multiplex PCR reads with MiXCR, giving one entry per CDR3 protein. Of some 140,000 distinct CDR3 sequences listed, less than 25% are singletons.

This TCR was recovered from a woman aged 45-65 years with Graves' hyperthyroidism that later progressed to Graves' ophthalmopathy. The specimen sequenced was blood. This chain links TRBV4-2 with TRBJ2-6; D unresolved. CDR3 amino acids: CASSRDISGANVLTF. In DNA form, the CDR3 reads TGTGCCAGCAGCCGCGACATCTCTGGGGCCAACGTCCTGACTTTC.